This TCR beta chain is from a study of beta chain features in type 1 diabetes. Overall study: The number of sorted cells examined across all samples was 107,917,701.

Each sorted population was over 95% pure. This clone showed up just a few times. Reverse transcription of all isolated RNA meant that expressed TCRB transcripts were sequenced. TCRdb's copy holds only in-frame clones and misses some; the assay was immunoSEQ multiplex PCR. The sample includes about 360,000 clones, roughly 12% seen only once; the top ten take more than 0.015%. CDR3 length equals 13 residues. Germline-derived CDR1 and CDR2 are ENHRY and SYGVKD. With 8 bases clipped from V and 2 bases from J, the junction kept 4 bases outside the gene matches. Sequenced sample: naive CD4+ T cells from blood. V usage is TRBV10-3 and J usage is TRBJ2-3; 7 bases fit TRBD1. The TCR sequence derives from a man younger than 35 in good health. Here the CDR3 DNA reads TGTGCCATCGGGACAGATTCCACAGATACGCAGTATTTT. This gives the protein CAIGTDSTDTQYF.